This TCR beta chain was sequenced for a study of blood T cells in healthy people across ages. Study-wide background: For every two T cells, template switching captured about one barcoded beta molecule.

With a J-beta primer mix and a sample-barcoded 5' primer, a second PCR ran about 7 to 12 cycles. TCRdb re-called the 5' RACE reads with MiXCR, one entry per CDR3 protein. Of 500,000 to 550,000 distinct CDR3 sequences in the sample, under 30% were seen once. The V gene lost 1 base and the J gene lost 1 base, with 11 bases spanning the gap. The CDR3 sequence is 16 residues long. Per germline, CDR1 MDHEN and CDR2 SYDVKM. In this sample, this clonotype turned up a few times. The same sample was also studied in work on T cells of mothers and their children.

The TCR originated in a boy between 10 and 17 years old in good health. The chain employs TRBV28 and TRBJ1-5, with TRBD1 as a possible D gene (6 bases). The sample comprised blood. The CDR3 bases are TGTGCCAGCAGTTTATTCCCAGGGGCCAGCAATCAGCCCCAGCATTTT. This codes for CASSLFPGASNQPQHF.